Listed here are 14 T cell receptor beta chains from one sample, sequenced in a study of STAT3 mutations in large granular lymphocyte leukemia. Study-level findings and limits: Every T-LGLL patient had at least one immunodominant TCRbeta clonotype.

For these receptors, no antigen is known. Only in-frame clones appear in the TCRdb table, and some are missing; sequencing was by immunoSEQ multiplex PCR. The sample holds tens of thousands of clones; around 88% are singletons and the top ten take more than 9.5%. Sequenced material: peripheral blood mononuclear cells. The receptors were gathered from a man in his fifties or sixties with T-cell large granular lymphocyte leukemia. Some clones in this sample may be carry-over from other donors' samples.

The chain employs TRBV7-2 and TRBJ2-7; D is undetermined. Germline lookup yields CDR1 SGHTA and CDR2 FQGNSA. The CDR3 has 12 residues. V was cut by 6 bases and J by 0 bases, with 6 bases left in between. Written as DNA, the CDR3 is TGTGCCAGCAGTTCTACCTCCTACGAGCAGTACTTC. Translation: CASSSTSYEQYF.

V and J are TRBV5-1 and TRBJ2-2; D remains ambiguous. Germline CDR1 and CDR2: SGHRS and YFSETQ. Trimming cost V 4 bases and J 1 base, with 2 bases left between them. CDR3 length: 12 amino acids. CDR3 in amino acids: CASSLNTGELFF. DNA of the CDR3: TGCGCCAGCAGCCTGAACACCGGGGAGCTGTTTTTT.

The chain's CDR3 is CASSPPGQGTTNEKLFF. The CDR3 DNA sequence: TGTGCCAGCTCACCACCGGGACAGGGCACAACTAATGAAAAACTGTTTTTT. The chain is built from TRBV18 and TRBJ1-4; 9 positions agree with TRBD1. V trimming: 0 bases; J trimming: 0 bases; junction bases outside the gene matches: 2. The CDR3 has 17 amino acids. From germline, CDR1 is KGHSH and CDR2 LQKENI.

The rearrangement uses TRBV5-1 and TRBJ2-7, with D perhaps TRBD2 (6 bases). The germline CDR1 and CDR2 sequences are SGHRS and YFSETQ. This CDR3 spans 15 amino acids. The V end was cut by 0 bases, the J end by 0 bases, with 10 bases between. CDR3 DNA: TGCGCCAGCAGCTTGGATAGCGGATACTCCTACGAGCAGTACTTC. This encodes CASSLDSGYSYEQYF. Using reference TRBV5-1 and TRBJ2-7 for the parts outside the CDR3, the full variable domain is KAGVTQTPRYLIKTRGQQVTLSCSPISGHRSVSWYQQTPGQGLQFLFEYFSETQRNKGNFPGRFSGRQFSNSRSEMNVSTLELGDSALYLCASSLDSGYSYEQYFGPGTRLTVT.

The CDR3 here is CASSPRHSAATNEKLFF. In DNA form, the CDR3 reads TGTGCCAGCAGCCCTCGGCACTCTGCTGCAACTAATGAAAAACTGTTTTTT. The gene calls are TRBV5-6 and TRBJ1-4; no definite D call. The CDR3 contains 17 residues. Germline V gene lookup returns CDR1 SGHDT and CDR2 YYEEEE. V was trimmed by 4 bases and J by 0 bases, leaving 16 bases between them.

This chain connects TRBV29-1 to TRBJ1-1; 10 positions match TRBD1. The CDR3 sequence is 13 residues long. J lost 4 bases, V lost 4 bases, and 3 bases had no gene match. The germline V gene encodes CDR1 SQVTM and CDR2 ANQGSEA. CDR3 loop: CSVGQGASTEAFF. The DNA for the CDR3 is TGCAGCGTTGGACAGGGGGCGAGCACTGAAGCTTTCTTT.

In its sample, this clone was seen once. This chain links TRBV27 with TRBJ2-5; 7 nucleotides line up with TRBD1. Germline assignment: CDR1 MNHEY and CDR2 SMNVEV (reference sequence). V dropped 4 bases and J dropped 5; count of bases not matched to a gene: 4. This CDR3 spans 13 amino acids. This chain's CDR3 is CASSSQGWETQYF. The CDR3 region has the DNA TGTGCCAGCAGTTCACAGGGGTGGGAGACCCAGTACTTC.

This clone was observed a handful of times. The chain combines TRBV7-2 with TRBJ2-7; 12 bases are a match to TRBD2. V trimming: 5 bases; J trimming: 1 base; junction bases outside the gene matches: 3. This CDR3 has 15 amino acids. The germline gives CDR1 SGHTA, CDR2 FQGNSA. The CDR3 is CASSPTSGSSYEQYF. DNA of the CDR3: TGTGCCAGCAGCCCGACTAGCGGGAGTTCCTACGAGCAGTACTTC.

This clone was counted a single time. The chain combines TRBV29-1 with TRBJ1-1; D not resolved. Trimming removed 7 bases at V and 8 bases at J, with 11 bases between. The CDR3 is made up of 10 amino acids. Germline V lookup: CDR1 SQVTM, CDR2 ANQGSEA. Written as DNA, the CDR3 is TGCAGCGACGCCCGACCCGAAGCTTTCTTT. Translating it yields CSDARPEAFF.

V usage is TRBV14 and J usage is TRBJ1-2; the D gene is possibly TRBD1 (5 bases). The CDR3 runs 13 residues. Germline lookup yields CDR1 SGHDN and CDR2 FVKESK. Deletions cut 6 bases from V and 6 bases from J, with 14 bases between. CDR3 nucleotide sequence: TGTGCCAGCAGGCTTAGCCAGGGAGATGGCTACACCTTC. It is translated as CASRLSQGDGYTF.

V and J are TRBV5-1 and TRBJ2-7; D perhaps matches TRBD1 (6 bases). V was pared by 4 bases and J by 3 bases, with 14 bases between. The CDR3 loop spans 14 amino acids. CDR1 is SGHRS and CDR2 is YFSETQ in the germline V gene. As DNA, the CDR3 is TGCGCCAGCAGCAAAGGGACACAGAGCTACGAGCAGTACTTC. This sequence encodes CASSKGTQSYEQYF.

This chain connects TRBV4-3 to TRBJ1-5; no clear D. V was cut by 0 bases and J by 0 bases, with 6 bases left in between. This CDR3 has 15 amino acids. Per the germline V gene, CDR1 is LGHNA and CDR2 is YSLEER. In DNA, the CDR3 is TGCGCCAGCAGCCAAGAGGTGGCTAGCAATCAGCCCCAGCATTTT. Its translation: CASSQEVASNQPQHF.

The chain uses TRBV9 and TRBJ2-3, with TRBD1 identical over 7 bases. This CDR3 comprises 15 residues. J lost 2 bases, V lost 2 bases, and 5 bases had no gene match. From germline, CDR1 is SGDLS and CDR2 YYNGEE. CDR3 bases: TGTGCCAGCAGCGTGACAGGGTGGGTCACAGATACGCAGTATTTT. Residues: CASSVTGWVTDTQYF.

This chain links TRBV28 with TRBJ2-7, with unresolved D. The V end was cut by 6 bases, the J end by 0 bases, with 12 bases between. The germline CDR1 and CDR2 sequences are MDHEN and SYDVKM. The CDR3 totals 14 residues. The CDR3 loop is CASSRTLSSYEQYF. The CDR3 DNA reads TGTGCCAGCAGCCGCACATTGAGCTCCTACGAGCAGTACTTC.